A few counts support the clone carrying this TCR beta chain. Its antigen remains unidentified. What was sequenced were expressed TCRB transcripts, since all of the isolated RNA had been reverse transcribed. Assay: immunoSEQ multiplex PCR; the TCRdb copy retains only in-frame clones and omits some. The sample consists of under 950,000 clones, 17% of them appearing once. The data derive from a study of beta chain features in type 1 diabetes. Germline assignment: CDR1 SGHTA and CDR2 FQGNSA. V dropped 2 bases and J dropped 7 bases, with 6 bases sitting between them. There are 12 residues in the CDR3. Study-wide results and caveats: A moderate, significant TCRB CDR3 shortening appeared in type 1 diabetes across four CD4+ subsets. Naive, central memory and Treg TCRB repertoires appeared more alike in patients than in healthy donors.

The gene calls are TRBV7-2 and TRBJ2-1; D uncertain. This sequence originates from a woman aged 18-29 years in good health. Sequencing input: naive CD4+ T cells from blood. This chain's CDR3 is CASSLNGNEQFF. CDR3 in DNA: TGTGCCAGCAGCTTAAACGGGAATGAGCAGTTCTTC.